This TCR beta chain was identified during a study of response to subunit inactivated influenza vaccine. This clonotype has just a few counts. Its antigen is not known. TCRdb itself ran the RT-PCR reads through MiXCR, one entry per CDR3 protein. The sample yields around 170,000 distinct CDR3 sequences, roughly 10% seen once. Study-wide results and caveats: Authors proposed each seasonal influenza vaccination draws in few new T cells.

The V end lost 2 bases, the J end lost 2 bases, and 7 bases lay between the germline ends. The length of the CDR3 is 15 residues. The specimen comprised CD8+ T cells sorted from PBMCs, sampled about 24 months after vaccination. This clonotype was obtained from a man aged 45 to 75 who received an inactivated influenza vaccine. The V gene is TRBV12-3 or TRBV12-4, the J gene TRBJ2-6; D could derive from TRBD1 or TRBD2 (5 bases each). CDR3 amino acids: CASSLRGPGANVLTF. DNA for the CDR3: TGTGCCAGCAGTTTACGGGGCCCTGGGGCCAACGTCCTGACTTTC.